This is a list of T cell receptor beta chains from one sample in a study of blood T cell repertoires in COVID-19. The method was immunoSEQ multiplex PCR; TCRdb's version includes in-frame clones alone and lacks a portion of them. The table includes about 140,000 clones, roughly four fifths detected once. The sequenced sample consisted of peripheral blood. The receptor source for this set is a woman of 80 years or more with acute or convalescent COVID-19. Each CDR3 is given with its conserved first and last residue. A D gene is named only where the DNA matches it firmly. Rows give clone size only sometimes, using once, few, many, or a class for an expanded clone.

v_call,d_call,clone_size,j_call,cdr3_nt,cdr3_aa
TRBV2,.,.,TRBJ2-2,TGTGCCAGCAGTGCAATGGGGCCCGGGGAGCTGTTTTTT,CASSAMGPGELFF
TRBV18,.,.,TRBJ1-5,TGTGCCAGCTCACCACGCTCGGGGAGTTACCAGCCCCAGCATTTT,CASSPRSGSYQPQHF
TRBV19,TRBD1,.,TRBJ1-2,TGTGCCAGTAAACGTAACAGGGGCGATGGCTACACCTTC,CASKRNRGDGYTF
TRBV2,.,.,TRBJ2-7,TGTGCCAGCAGTGAAAGGGCGGGGCCGGCCTACGAGCAGTACTTC,CASSERAGPAYEQYF
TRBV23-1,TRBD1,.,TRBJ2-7,TGCGCCAGCAGTCAATATAAAGGGGGACAGGGACTCTACGAGCAGTACTTC,CASSQYKGGQGLYEQYF
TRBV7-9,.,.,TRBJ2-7,TGTGCCAGCAGCTCCAGGGTTACCTACGAGCAGTACTTC,CASSSRVTYEQYF
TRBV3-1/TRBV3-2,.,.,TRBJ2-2,TGTGCCAGCAGCCAAGAAGCACTAGCAGCCAACACCGGGGAGCTGTTTTTT,CASSQEALAANTGELFF
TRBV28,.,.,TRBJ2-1,TGTGCCAGCAGCAAAACTCCCCCGGCGGGGCCCCTAAATGAGCAGTTCTTC,CASSKTPPAGPLNEQFF
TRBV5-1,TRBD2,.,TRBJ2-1,TGCGCCAGCAGCTTGGCCGGGGGGGAATACGAGCAGTTCTTC,CASSLAGGEYEQFF
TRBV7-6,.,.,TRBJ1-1,TGTGCCAGCAGCCCCTATCCCTCGGCAGGCACTGAAGCTTTCTTT,CASSPYPSAGTEAFF
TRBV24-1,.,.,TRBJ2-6,TGTGCCACCAGTGATCCGGCCGGAGGGGCAGGGGGGGCCAACGTCCTGACTTTC,CATSDPAGGAGGANVLTF
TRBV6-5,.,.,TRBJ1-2,TGTGCCAGCACCACGAGGGGAGGTTGGTATGGCTACACCTTC,CASTTRGGWYGYTF
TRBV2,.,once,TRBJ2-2,TGTGCCAGTACCGGGACTGGGAACACCGGGGAGCTGTTTTTT,CASTGTGNTGELFF
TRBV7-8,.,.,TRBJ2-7,TGTGCCAGCAGCTTAGCGCGGGGCTACGAGCAGTACTTC,CASSLARGYEQYF
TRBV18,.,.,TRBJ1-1,TGTGCCAGCTCAAGTCGCCCCCCGGGAGACACTGAAGCTTTCTTT,CASSSRPPGDTEAFF
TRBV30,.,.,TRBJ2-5,TGTGCCTGGAGTGTTCCCCGGGGTGAGGTGGAAGAGACCCAGTACTTC,CAWSVPRGEVEETQYF
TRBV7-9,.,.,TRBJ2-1,TGTGCCAGCAGCTTTTACGAGGGTACTGGAGATGAGCAGTTCTTC,CASSFYEGTGDEQFF
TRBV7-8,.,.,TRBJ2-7,TGTGCCAGCAGCCCCGGGCGCAGGGGCCCCCACGAGCAGTACTTC,CASSPGRRGPHEQYF
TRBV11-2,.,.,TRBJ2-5,TGTGCCAGCAGCAAAGGGGTACAAGAGACCCAGTACTTC,CASSKGVQETQYF
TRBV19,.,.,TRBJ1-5,TGTGCCAGTAGTTTTCGTTCGAATCAGCCCCAGCATTTT,CASSFRSNQPQHF
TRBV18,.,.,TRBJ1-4,TGTGCCAGCTCACCTCGCGGGGGCAATGAAAAACTGTTTTTT,CASSPRGGNEKLFF
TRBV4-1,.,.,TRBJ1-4,TGCGCCAGCAGCTCCCGGACTCTTGGTGAAAAACTGTTTTTT,CASSSRTLGEKLFF
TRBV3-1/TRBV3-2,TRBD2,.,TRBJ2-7,TGTGCCAGCAGCCAGGGACTAGCGGGTTACGAGCAGTACTTC,CASSQGLAGYEQYF
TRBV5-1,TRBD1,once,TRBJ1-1,TGCGCCAGCAGCCCACAGGGGTCCACTGAAGCTTTCTTT,CASSPQGSTEAFF
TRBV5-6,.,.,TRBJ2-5,TGTGCCAGCAGCGCGGACCAGGGGGGCCTGGAGACCCAGTACTTC,CASSADQGGLETQYF
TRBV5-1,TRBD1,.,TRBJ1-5,TGCGCCAGCAGCTTACAGGGGTTGGGCAATCAGCCCCAGCATTTT,CASSLQGLGNQPQHF
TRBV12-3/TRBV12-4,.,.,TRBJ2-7,TGTGCCAGCAGCAAAGGGGTCGAGCAGTACTTC,CASSKGVEQYF
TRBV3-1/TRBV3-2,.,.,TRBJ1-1,TGTGCCAGCAGCCAAGTACGGGGGGGTGGGACTGAAGCTTTCTTT,CASSQVRGGGTEAFF
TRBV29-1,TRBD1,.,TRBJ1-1,TGCAGCGTGAACAGGGGTCTGAACACTGAAGCTTTCTTT,CSVNRGLNTEAFF
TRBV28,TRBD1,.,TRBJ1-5,TGTGCCAGCAGTCGAACGACAGGGGCGGCGGGTCAGCCCCAGCATTTT,CASSRTTGAAGQPQHF
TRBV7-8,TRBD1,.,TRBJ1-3,TGTGCCAGCAGCCCTAGCCGGGGACAGGGGGCTGGAAACACCATATATTTT,CASSPSRGQGAGNTIYF
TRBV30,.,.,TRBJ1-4,TGTGCCTGGAGGACCCCAGGGAATAATGAAAAACTGTTTTTT,CAWRTPGNNEKLFF
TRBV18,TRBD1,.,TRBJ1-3,TGTGCCAGCTCACCGACAGGGGGCCGTGGAAACACCATATATTTT,CASSPTGGRGNTIYF
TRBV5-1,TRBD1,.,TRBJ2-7,TGCGCCAGCAGCTCTCGGACAGGGGCGGGTTACGAGCAGTACTTC,CASSSRTGAGYEQYF
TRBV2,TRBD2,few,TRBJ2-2,TGTGCCAGCAGCCTAGCGGTAACCGGGGAGCTGTTTTTT,CASSLAVTGELFF
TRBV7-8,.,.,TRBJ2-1,TGTGCCAGCAGCTTAGGAGAATACAATGAGCAGTTCTTC,CASSLGEYNEQFF
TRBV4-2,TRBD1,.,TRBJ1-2,TGTGCCAGCAGCCCGGACAGGGACTATGGCTACACCTTC,CASSPDRDYGYTF
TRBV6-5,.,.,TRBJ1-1,TGTGCCAGCCTGCGGGGGTTCGGCACTGAAGCTTTCTTT,CASLRGFGTEAFF
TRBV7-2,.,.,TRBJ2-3,TGTGCCAGCAGCTTTCCAGGGACAGATACGCAGTATTTT,CASSFPGTDTQYF
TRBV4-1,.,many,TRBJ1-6,TGCGCCAGCAGCCAGGGGCGAGATTCACCCCTCCACTTT,CASSQGRDSPLHF
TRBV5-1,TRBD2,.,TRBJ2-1,TGCGCCAGCAGCTTTGATAGCGGGAATGAGCAGTTCTTC,CASSFDSGNEQFF
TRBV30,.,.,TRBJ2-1,TGTGCCTGGAGTCAGTACAATGAGCAGTTCTTC,CAWSQYNEQFF
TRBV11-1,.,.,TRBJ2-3,TGTGCCAGCAGCCTGGCGGAAGATACGCAGTATTTT,CASSLAEDTQYF
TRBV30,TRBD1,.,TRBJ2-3,TGTGCCTGGGGGACAGGCGCCGTGGGAGATACGCAGTATTTT,CAWGTGAVGDTQYF
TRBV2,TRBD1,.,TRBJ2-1,TGTGCCAGCAGTGCCGGGACAGGGGGCGCAAGAAATGAGCAGTTCTTC,CASSAGTGGARNEQFF
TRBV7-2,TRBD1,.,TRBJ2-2,TGTGCCAGCAGCTCAAGGGACAGGAGAAACACCGGGGAGCTGTTTTTT,CASSSRDRRNTGELFF
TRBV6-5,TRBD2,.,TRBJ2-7,TGTGCCAGCAGCCGGACTAGCGGGAGGGCCTACGAGCAGTACTTC,CASSRTSGRAYEQYF
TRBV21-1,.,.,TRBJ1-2,TGTGCCAGCAGCAAGTTACAAGTTAACTATGGCTACACCTTC,CASSKLQVNYGYTF
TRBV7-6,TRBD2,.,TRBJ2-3,TGTGCCAGCAGCTTAGAGTCCCCTAGCGGGGTTTTCTCAGATACGCAGTATTTT,CASSLESPSGVFSDTQYF
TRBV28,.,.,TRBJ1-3,TGTGCCAGCAGTTCCACCGGGAAAACTGGAAACACCATATATTTT,CASSSTGKTGNTIYF
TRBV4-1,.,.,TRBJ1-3,TGCGCCAGCAGACCCATAACCGGACCGGGAGGAAACACCATATATTTT,CASRPITGPGGNTIYF